This TCR beta chain appears in the sequencing data of a study of cytomegalovirus exposure and HLA in healthy donors. CDR3 size: 16 residues. The ends were cut back, 2 bases at V and 3 bases at J, with 17 bases in the middle. CDR1 SEHNR and CDR2 FQNEAQ come from the germline V gene (reference sequence). Method: immunoSEQ multiplex PCR; TCRdb's copy keeps in-frame clones and lacks some. Among a few hundred thousand clones listed, about nine tenths were seen once. Sequencing used PBMCs. The receptor was isolated from a woman between 18 and 29 years old in good health and CMV-seronegative. The V gene is TRBV7-9, the J gene TRBJ2-7, with a possible D match to TRBD1 (6 bases). The CDR3 DNA follows: TGTGCCAGCAGCTTACTGTGGTCAGGGGAGTTCTACGAGCAGTACTTC. This translates into CASSLLWSGEFYEQYF.